Below, 17 T cell receptor beta chains from the same sample are listed, as sequenced in a study of cytomegalovirus exposure and HLA in healthy donors. PCR used 60 Vbeta primers and 13 Jbeta primers. Here immunoSEQ multiplex PCR was the method, and the copy in TCRdb shows in-frame clones only, minus some. The sample comprises over 150,000 clones, 71% of which are singletons, and 2.5% to 3% rests with the top ten. Sequences were obtained from PBMCs. All receptors come from a woman aged 25-40 years in good health and CMV-seronegative.

The chain combines TRBV7-2 with TRBJ2-1; 11 nucleotides align to TRBD2. Germline V gene lookup returns CDR1 SGHTA and CDR2 FQGNSA. CDR3 length equals 17 residues. Unmatched junction bases numbered 7, after V lost 3 bases and J lost 3 bases. CDR3 bases: TGTGCCAGCAGCTTCATACTAGCGGGAGCAAACTACAATGAGCAGTTCTTC. Translated: CASSFILAGANYNEQFF.

In this sample, this clone turned up a few times. The chain couples TRBV4-3 to TRBJ2-1; tentatively, D is TRBD2 (6 bases). CDR3 length: 17 amino acids. Trimming took 0 bases from V and 0 from J, leaving 12 bases between them. Germline V gives CDR1 LGHNA, CDR2 YSLEER. The CDR3 sequence: CASSQDGAGSSYNEQFF. As DNA, the CDR3 is TGCGCCAGCAGCCAAGACGGGGCGGGGAGCTCCTACAATGAGCAGTTCTTC.

This rearrangement joins TRBV10-3 to TRBJ2-7; 11 bases match TRBD1. The V gene's germline CDR1 is ENHRY and CDR2 SYGVKD. Unmatched junction bases numbered 5, after V lost 0 bases and J lost 7 bases. The CDR3 has 15 amino acids. The CDR3 loop is CAISESEDRGLEQYF. The CDR3 DNA follows: TGTGCCATCAGTGAGTCTGAGGACAGGGGGCTTGAGCAGTACTTC.

This clone has a handful of counts. V and J are TRBV6-5 and TRBJ1-1, with D unresolved. The CDR3 covers 14 residues. The germline V and J ends were trimmed by 2 bases and 1 base, with 8 bases remaining between them. Germline V gene sequence: CDR1 MNHEY, CDR2 SVGAGI. The CDR3 spells CASSYEESNTEAFF. In DNA form, the CDR3 reads TGTGCCAGCAGTTACGAGGAGTCGAACACTGAAGCTTTCTTT.

This sequence joins TRBV7-8 and TRBJ2-3; 7 positions match TRBD1. With V trimmed by 9 bases and J by 1 base, 10 bases remained unmatched. CDR1 and CDR2 (germline): SGHVS, FQNEAQ. CDR3 length equals 15 residues. CDR3 sequence (DNA): TGTGCCAGTCTAATCGGACAGGCACGCACAGATACGCAGTATTTT. Translating gives CASLIGQARTDTQYF.

This chain's CDR3 is CASSPGTGTFAPYEQYF. In DNA, the CDR3 is TGTGCCAGCAGCCCCGGGACAGGGACCTTTGCCCCCTACGAGCAGTACTTC. The genes are TRBV7-9 and TRBJ2-7; 9 bases agree with TRBD1. The CDR3 spans 17 residues. The V gene's germline CDR1 is SEHNR and CDR2 FQNEAQ (reference sequence). The J segment lost 2 bases and the V segment lost 5 bases, leaving 13 bases of the junction unmatched. Supplemented by reference TRBV7-9 and TRBJ2-7, the full variable domain reads DTGVSQNPRHKITKRGQNVTFRCDPISEHNRLYWYRQTLGQGPEFLTYFQNEAQLEKSRLLSDRFSAERPKGSFSTLEIQRTEQGDSAMYLCASSPGTGTFAPYEQYFGPGTRLTVT.

The V and J genes are TRBV4-1 and TRBJ2-7; D perhaps matches TRBD1 (6 bases). CDR3 length equals 15 residues. The V and J ends lost 5 bases and 1 base respectively, with 15 bases between them. Germline values: CDR1 MGHRA, CDR2 YSYEKL. DNA of the CDR3: TGCGCCAGCAGCTTGCTGAGGGACACTTCCTACGAGCAGTACTTC. Translating gives CASSLLRDTSYEQYF.

The V call is TRBV4-3, the J call TRBJ1-2; 7 bases agree with TRBD1. This CDR3 has 15 amino acids. Trimming took 4 bases from V and 8 from J; bases not matched to a gene: 13. CDR1 is LGHNA, CDR2 YSLEER, per germline. The CDR3, as DNA: TGCGCCAGCAGCCTCGCGCGGACTCAGGGGGACGGCTACACCTTC. Its translation is CASSLARTQGDGYTF.

There are a few counts of this clone. This rearrangement joins TRBV5-4 to TRBJ1-4, with 11 positions matching TRBD1. CDR1 and CDR2 (germline): SGHNT, YYREEE (reference sequence). The junction had 6 bases not matched to a gene; V was cut back by 4 bases and J by 7 bases. There are 15 residues in the CDR3. In DNA, the CDR3 is TGTGCCAGCAGCAGGACAGGGGGCATGGGTGAAAAACTGTTTTTT. This codes for CASSRTGGMGEKLFF. The whole variable domain, filled in from reference TRBV5-4 and TRBJ1-4, reads ETGVTQSPTHLIKTRGQQVTLRCSSQSGHNTVSWYQQALGQGPQFIFQYYREEENGRGNFPPRFSGLQFPNYSSELNVNALELDDSALYLCASSRTGGMGEKLFFGSGTQLSVL.

This clone was seen more than once but under ten times. This chain links TRBV5-1 with TRBJ1-4; tentative D call: TRBD1 (6 bases). Trimming stripped 1 base from V and 8 bases from J, with 12 bases between. Germline V gives CDR1 SGHRS, CDR2 YFSETQ. The CDR3 totals 14 residues. CDR3 sequence reads: CASSLLGGEEKLFF. The CDR3 DNA follows: TGCGCCAGCAGCTTGTTAGGGGGAGAAGAAAAACTGTTTTTT.

This chain connects TRBV28 to TRBJ2-3; a weak D match, TRBD2 (5 bases). The CDR3 totals 14 residues. CDR1 and CDR2 (germline): MDHEN, SYDVKM. Trimming took 8 bases from V and 4 from J, leaving 16 bases between them. CDR3 region: CASCIGSPPDTQYF. CDR3 sequence (DNA): TGTGCCAGCTGTATTGGGAGTCCCCCAGATACGCAGTATTTT. The full variable domain, with the rest looked up from reference TRBV28 and TRBJ2-3, is DVKVTQSSRYLVKRTGEKVFLECVQDMDHENMFWYRQDPGLGLRLIYFSYDVKMKEKGDIPEGYSVSREKKERFSLILESASTNQTSMYLCASCIGSPPDTQYFGPGTRLTVL.

The chain employs TRBV28 and TRBJ2-2; 8 nucleotides match TRBD1. Looked up from germline, CDR1 is MDHEN and CDR2 is SYDVKM. With 1 base clipped from V and 8 bases from J, the junction kept 9 bases outside the gene matches. The CDR3 runs 16 residues. The CDR3 coding sequence is TGTGCCAGCAGTTTATCTTGGACAGGGACCGCTGGGGAGCTGTTTTTT. Its translation: CASSLSWTGTAGELFF.

This chain connects TRBV4-2 to TRBJ1-5, with D perhaps matching TRBD1 (5 bases). Germline V lookup: CDR1 LGHNA, CDR2 YNFKEQ. The CDR3 spans 15 residues. The V and J ends lost 2 bases and 1 base respectively, with 9 bases between them. The CDR3: CASSQRQGSNQPQHF. The CDR3 coding sequence is TGTGCCAGCAGCCAACGCCAGGGAAGCAATCAGCCCCAGCATTTT.

V usage is TRBV7-8 and J usage is TRBJ2-2, with D perhaps matching TRBD2 (6 bases). Germline CDR1 SGHVS, CDR2 FQNEAQ. Trimming removed 1 base at V and 6 bases at J, with 12 bases between. The CDR3 covers 15 residues. In DNA, the CDR3 is TGTGCCAGCAGCTTAGGCGCCGGGGGATCCGGGGAGCTGTTTTTT. It yields the protein CASSLGAGGSGELFF.

This clone was counted a few times. The V call is TRBV7-2, the J call TRBJ1-5; 7 bases map to TRBD1. J lost 5 bases, V lost 5 bases, and 9 bases had no gene match. Germline V CDR1 and CDR2: SGHTA, FQGNSA. The CDR3 contains 15 residues. CDR3 in DNA: TGTGCCAGCAGCCCTACTGGACAGGTCCATCAGCCCCAGCATTTT. This gives the protein CASSPTGQVHQPQHF.

The sample holds a few counts of this clone. This chain connects TRBV4-2 to TRBJ1-4; D perhaps matches TRBD1 (5 bases). This CDR3 has 14 amino acids. The germline V and J ends were trimmed by 4 bases and 6 bases, with 12 bases remaining between them. Germline values: CDR1 LGHNA, CDR2 YNFKEQ. The CDR3 here is CASSRSGTDEKLFF. CDR3 DNA: TGTGCCAGCAGCCGGAGTGGGACTGATGAAAAACTGTTTTTT.

This chain uses TRBV27 with TRBJ2-1; unclear D gene. Trimming pared 3 bases from V and 0 bases from J, leaving 6 bases between. The CDR3 runs 14 residues. Germline CDR1 reads MNHEY; CDR2 reads SMNVEV (reference sequence). CDR3 sequence reads: CASSFGGSYNEQFF. CDR3 coding DNA: TGTGCCAGCAGTTTCGGTGGCTCCTACAATGAGCAGTTCTTC.